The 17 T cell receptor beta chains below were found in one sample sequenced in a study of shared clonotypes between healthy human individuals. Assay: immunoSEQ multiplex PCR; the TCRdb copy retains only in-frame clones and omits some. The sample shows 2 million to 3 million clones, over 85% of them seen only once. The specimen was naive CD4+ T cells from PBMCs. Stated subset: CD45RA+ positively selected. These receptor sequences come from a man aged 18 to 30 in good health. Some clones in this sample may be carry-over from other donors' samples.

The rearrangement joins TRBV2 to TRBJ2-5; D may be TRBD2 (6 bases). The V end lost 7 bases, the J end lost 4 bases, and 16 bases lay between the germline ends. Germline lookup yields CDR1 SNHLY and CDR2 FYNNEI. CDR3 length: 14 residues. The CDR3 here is CASMPWQGGETQYF. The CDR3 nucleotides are TGTGCCAGCATGCCGTGGCAGGGAGGAGAGACCCAGTACTTC.

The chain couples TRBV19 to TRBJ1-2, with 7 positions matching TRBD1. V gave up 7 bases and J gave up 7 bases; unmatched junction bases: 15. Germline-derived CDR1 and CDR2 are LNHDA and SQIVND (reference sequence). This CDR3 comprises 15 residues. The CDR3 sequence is CASKGTRQGVAGYTF. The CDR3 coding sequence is TGTGCCAGTAAAGGAACCAGGCAGGGGGTGGCTGGCTACACCTTC.

The CDR3 sequence is CASSTLGGKLFGYTF. In nucleotides, the CDR3 is TGTGCCAGTAGTACCCTCGGAGGAAAACTTTTTGGCTACACCTTC. The chain is built from TRBV19 and TRBJ1-2; D is ambiguous. The CDR3 extends over 15 amino acids. The germline CDR1 and CDR2 sequences are LNHDA and SQIVND (reference sequence). Trimming left V 4 bases short and J 7 bases short, with 19 bases between.

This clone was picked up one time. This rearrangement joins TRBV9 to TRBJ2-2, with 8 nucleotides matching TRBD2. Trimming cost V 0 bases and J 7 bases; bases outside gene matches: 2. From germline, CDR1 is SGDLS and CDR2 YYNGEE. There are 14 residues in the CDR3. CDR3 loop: CASSVATSGGELFF. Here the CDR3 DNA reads TGTGCCAGCAGCGTAGCTACTAGCGGCGGGGAGCTGTTTTTT. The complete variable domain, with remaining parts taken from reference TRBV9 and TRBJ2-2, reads DSGVTQTPKHLITATGQRVTLRCSPRSGDLSVYWYQQSLDQGLQFLIQYYNGEERAKGNILERFSAQQFPDLHSELNLSSLELGDSALYFCASSVATSGGELFFGEGSRLTVL.

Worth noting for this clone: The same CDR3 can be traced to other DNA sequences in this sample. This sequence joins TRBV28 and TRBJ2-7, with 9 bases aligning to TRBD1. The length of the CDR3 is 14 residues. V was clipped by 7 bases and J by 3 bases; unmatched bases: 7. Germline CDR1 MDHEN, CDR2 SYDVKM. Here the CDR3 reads CASIPGTGFYEQYF. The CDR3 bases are TGTGCCAGCATTCCCGGGACAGGGTTCTACGAGCAGTACTTC.

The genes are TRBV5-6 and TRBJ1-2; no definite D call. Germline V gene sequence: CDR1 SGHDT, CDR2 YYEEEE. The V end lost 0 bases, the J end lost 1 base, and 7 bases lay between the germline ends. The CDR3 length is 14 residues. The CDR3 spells CASSLGNNNYGYTF. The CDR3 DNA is TGTGCCAGCAGCTTGGGGAATAATAACTATGGCTACACCTTC.

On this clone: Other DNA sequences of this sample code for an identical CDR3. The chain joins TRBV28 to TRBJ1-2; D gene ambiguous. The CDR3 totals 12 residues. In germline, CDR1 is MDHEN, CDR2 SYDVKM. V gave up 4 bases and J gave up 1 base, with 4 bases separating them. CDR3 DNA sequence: TGTGCCAGCAGTTACCTTAACTATGGCTACACCTTC. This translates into CASSYLNYGYTF.

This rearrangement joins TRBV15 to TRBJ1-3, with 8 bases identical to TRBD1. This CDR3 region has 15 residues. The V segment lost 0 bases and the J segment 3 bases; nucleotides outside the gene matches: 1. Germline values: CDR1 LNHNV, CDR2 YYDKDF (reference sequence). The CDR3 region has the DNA TGTGCCACCAGCAGAGACAGGGGGCGTGGAAACACCATATATTTT. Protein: CATSRDRGRGNTIYF.

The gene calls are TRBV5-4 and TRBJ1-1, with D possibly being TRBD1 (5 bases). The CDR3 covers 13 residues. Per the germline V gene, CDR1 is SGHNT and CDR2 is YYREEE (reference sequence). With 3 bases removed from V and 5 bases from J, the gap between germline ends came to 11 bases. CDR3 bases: TGTGCCAGCAGCTCTAGGAACAGGACTGAAGCTTTCTTT. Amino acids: CASSSRNRTEAFF.

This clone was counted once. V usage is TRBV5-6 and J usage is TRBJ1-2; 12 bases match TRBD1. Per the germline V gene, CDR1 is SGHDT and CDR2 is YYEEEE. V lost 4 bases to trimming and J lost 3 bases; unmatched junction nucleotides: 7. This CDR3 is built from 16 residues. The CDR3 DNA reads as TGTGCCAGCAGCGCCGGGACAGGGGGCGCACACTATGGCTACACCTTC. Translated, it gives CASSAGTGGAHYGYTF. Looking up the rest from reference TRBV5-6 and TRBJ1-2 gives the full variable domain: DAGVTQSPTHLIKTRGQQVTLRCSPKSGHDTVSWYQQALGQGPQFIFQYYEEEERQRGNFPDRFSGHQFPNYSSELNVNALLLGDSALYLCASSAGTGGAHYGYTFGSGTRLTVV.

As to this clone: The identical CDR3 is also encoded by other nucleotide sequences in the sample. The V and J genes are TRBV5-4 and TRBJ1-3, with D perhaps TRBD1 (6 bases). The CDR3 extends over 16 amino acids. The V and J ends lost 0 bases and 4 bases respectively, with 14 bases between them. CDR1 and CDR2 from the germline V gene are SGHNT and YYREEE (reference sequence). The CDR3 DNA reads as TGTGCCAGCAGCTTGGATCCGGGGGCATCGGGAAACACCATATATTTT. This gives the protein CASSLDPGASGNTIYF.

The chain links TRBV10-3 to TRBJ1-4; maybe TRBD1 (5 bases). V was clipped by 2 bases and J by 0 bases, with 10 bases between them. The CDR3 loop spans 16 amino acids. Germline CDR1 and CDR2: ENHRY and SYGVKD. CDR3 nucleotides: TGTGCCATCAGTGAGGGGGGTGCGGCAACTAATGAAAAACTGTTTTTT. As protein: CAISEGGAATNEKLFF.

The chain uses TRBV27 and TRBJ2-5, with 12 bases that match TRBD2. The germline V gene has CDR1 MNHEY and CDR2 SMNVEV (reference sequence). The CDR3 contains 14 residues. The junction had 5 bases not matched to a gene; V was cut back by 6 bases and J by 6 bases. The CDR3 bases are TGTGCCAGCAGGACTAGCGGGAGTAGAAAGACCCAGTACTTC. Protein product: CASRTSGSRKTQYF.

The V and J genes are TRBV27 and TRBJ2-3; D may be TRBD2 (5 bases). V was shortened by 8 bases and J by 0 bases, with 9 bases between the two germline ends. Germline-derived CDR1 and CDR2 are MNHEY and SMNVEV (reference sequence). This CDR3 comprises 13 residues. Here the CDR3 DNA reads TGTGCCAGCCGGGGATCTAGCACAGATACGCAGTATTTT. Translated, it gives CASRGSSTDTQYF.

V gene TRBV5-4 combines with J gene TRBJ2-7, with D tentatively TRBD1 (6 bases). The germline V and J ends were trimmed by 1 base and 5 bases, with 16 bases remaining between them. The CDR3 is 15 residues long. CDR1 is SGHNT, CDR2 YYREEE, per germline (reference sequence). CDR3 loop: CASSLQGIESHEQYF. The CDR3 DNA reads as TGTGCCAGCAGCTTGCAGGGGATTGAAAGCCACGAGCAGTACTTC.

CDR3 in DNA: TGTGCCAGCAGTTACTCGGCAGGTCGGAACACCATATATTTT. This sequence encodes CASSYSAGRNTIYF. The genes are TRBV6-5 and TRBJ1-3; D uncertain. The V gene's germline CDR1 is MNHEY and CDR2 SVGAGI. The length of the CDR3 is 14 residues. Trimming took 0 bases from V and 7 from J, leaving 10 bases between them.

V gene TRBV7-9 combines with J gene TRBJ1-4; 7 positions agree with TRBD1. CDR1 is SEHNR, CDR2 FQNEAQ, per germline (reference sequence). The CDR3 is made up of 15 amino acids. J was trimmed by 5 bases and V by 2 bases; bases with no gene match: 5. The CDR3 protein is CASSLMGQTNEKLFF. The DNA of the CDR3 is TGTGCCAGCAGCTTAATGGGACAGACCAATGAAAAACTGTTTTTT.